Below, one TCR beta chain is given with its context. Its antigen is not identified. This sample is part of a study of T cell responses to AZD1222 COVID-19 vaccine. Study overall: Some second doses came at about 4 weeks and others at about 12 weeks; these were pooled.

The study's findings and limits: Mostly white British, mostly female donors; authors suggested clonal diversity may be underestimated. Across the whole spike, CD4 TCRs peaked at regions 160-218 and 743-854. Reports indicate that nearly half of spike-specific TCRs are directed at unmutated variant regions.

Repertoires were generated with immunoSEQ multiplex PCR, while TCRdb's copy carries only in-frame clones and drops some. The data show 110,000 to 150,000 clones, around nine tenths seen once. The source is an adult in good health. The specimen comprised peripheral blood, sampled on day 0 of AZD1222 vaccination.

This CDR3 reads CASSQTGSGANVLTF. CDR3 bases: TGTGCCAGCAGCCAGACAGGGTCTGGGGCCAACGTCCTGACTTTC. The chain uses TRBV13 and TRBJ2-6; 7 bases are shared with TRBD1. The CDR3 sequence is 15 residues long. The V gene's germline CDR1 is PRHDT and CDR2 FYEKMQ (reference sequence). The J segment lost 1 base and the V segment lost 5 bases, leaving 2 bases of the junction unmatched.